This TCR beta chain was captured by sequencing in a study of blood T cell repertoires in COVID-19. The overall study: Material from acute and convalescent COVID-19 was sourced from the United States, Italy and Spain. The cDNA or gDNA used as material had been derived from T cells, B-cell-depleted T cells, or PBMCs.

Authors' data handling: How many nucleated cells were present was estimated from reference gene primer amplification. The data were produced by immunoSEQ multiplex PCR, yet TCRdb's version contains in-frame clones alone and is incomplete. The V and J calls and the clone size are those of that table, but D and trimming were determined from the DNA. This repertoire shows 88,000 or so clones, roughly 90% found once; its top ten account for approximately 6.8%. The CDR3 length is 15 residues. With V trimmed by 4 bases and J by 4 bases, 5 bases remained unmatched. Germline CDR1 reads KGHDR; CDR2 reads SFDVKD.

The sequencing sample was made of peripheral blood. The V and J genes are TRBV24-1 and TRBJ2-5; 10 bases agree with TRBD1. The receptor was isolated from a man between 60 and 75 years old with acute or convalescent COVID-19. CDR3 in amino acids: CATSDGTGVGETQYF. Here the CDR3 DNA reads TGTGCCACCAGTGACGGGACAGGGGTCGGAGAGACCCAGTACTTC.